Listed below are T cell receptor beta chains from one sample, sequenced in a study of blood T cell repertoires in COVID-19. Data came from immunoSEQ multiplex PCR; TCRdb stores just in-frame clones and leaves some out. The sample shows about 350,000 clones, over 80% of them seen only once. The sample was peripheral blood. Every receptor here comes from a young man with COVID-19, enrolled during active disease. Both conserved end residues are part of each CDR3. A D gene is named only where the DNA matches it firmly. Some rows have no size entry. The others give once, few or many, or a class for an expanded clone.

clone_size	j_call	v_call	d_call	cdr3_nt	cdr3_aa
.	TRBJ2-5	TRBV4-1	.	TGCGCCAGCAGCCAAGAAAGTCAGCGAGAGACTCAGTACTTC	CASSQESQRETQYF
once	TRBJ1-4	TRBV25-1	.	TGTGCCAGCATACCAGGGGAACCATCGAAAAAACTGTTTTTT	CASIPGEPSKKLFF
.	TRBJ1-1	TRBV19	.	TGTGCCAGTAGTGGATCGGGGGGCGAAGCTTTCTTT	CASSGSGGEAFF
.	TRBJ1-2	TRBV12-3/TRBV12-4	.	TGTGCCAGCACCTCTTCGGACACCTATGGCTACACCTTC	CASTSSDTYGYTF
.	TRBJ2-7	TRBV21-1	.	TGTGCCAGCAGCAACGCGCCCGGGACTAGCGGGAGAAAATCCTACGAGCAGTACTTC	CASSNAPGTSGRKSYEQYF
once	TRBJ1-2	TRBV19	TRBD1	TGTGCCAGTAGTATAACCCGGACAGGGACGGGTGGCTACACCTTC	CASSITRTGTGGYTF
.	TRBJ1-1	TRBV29-1	.	TGCAGCGTTGGTCGCAGGGCGAGCACTGAAGCTTTCTTT	CSVGRRASTEAFF
.	TRBJ2-7	TRBV7-2	TRBD1	TGTGCCAGCAGCTTCGCCGGGACAGACTACGAGCAGTACTTC	CASSFAGTDYEQYF
.	TRBJ2-5	TRBV19	TRBD1	TGTGCCAGTAGAGTAGGGGGCGCAGGAGAGACCCAGTACTTC	CASRVGGAGETQYF
.	TRBJ2-1	TRBV27	.	TGTGCCAGCAGTTTGCCGCGGTTGGGGGGATATGGGAATGAGCAGTTCTTC	CASSLPRLGGYGNEQFF
.	TRBJ2-7	TRBV2	TRBD1	TGTGCCAGCAGTGAAGTACCAGGGGGCGAGCAGTACTTC	CASSEVPGGEQYF
.	TRBJ2-3	TRBV4-2	TRBD2	TGTGCCAGCAGCCAAGATCTTGGTAGCGGGGGTACAGATACGCAGTATTTT	CASSQDLGSGGTDTQYF
.	TRBJ2-2	TRBV5-1	.	TGCGCCAGCAGCTTATCCAGTAACACCGGGGAGCTGTTTTTT	CASSLSSNTGELFF
.	TRBJ2-1	TRBV7-2	TRBD2	TGTGCCAGCAGCGGGCGGGCCGTGGGGAGGGGCAATGAGCAGTTCTTC	CASSGRAVGRGNEQFF
.	TRBJ2-5	TRBV5-4	TRBD2	TGTGCCAGCAGCTCCCGACGGGCTAGCGGGGGGGCGGAGACCCAGTACTTC	CASSSRRASGGAETQYF
.	TRBJ2-2	TRBV7-2	TRBD1	TGTGCCAGCAGCTGGATGACAGGGTTGAACACCGGGGAGCTGTTTTTT	CASSWMTGLNTGELFF
.	TRBJ2-7	TRBV6-5	.	TGTGCCAGCAGTTCCCCCTACAGGACCCAGTCCTACGAGCAGTACTTC	CASSSPYRTQSYEQYF
few	TRBJ1-2	TRBV7-8	TRBD1	TGTGCCAGCAGCTTGGACAGGGGTAGTGGCTACACCTTC	CASSLDRGSGYTF
once	TRBJ2-7	TRBV29-1	TRBD2	TGCAGCGTTGTAGCGGGGACCTTTTTTTTC	CSVVAGTFFF
.	TRBJ1-5	TRBV5-6	TRBD1	TGTGCCAGCAGCCCTGGACAAGGGGGCCAGCCCCAGCATTTT	CASSPGQGGQPQHF
.	TRBJ2-5	TRBV25-1	.	TGTGCCAGCAGTGAATATGTCACGGAGGAGACCCAGTACTTC	CASSEYVTEETQYF
.	TRBJ2-7	TRBV7-9	TRBD2	TGTGCCAGCAGCCAGACCGGGGGGGGCGCATACGAGCAGTACTTC	CASSQTGGGAYEQYF
few	TRBJ1-3	TRBV2	TRBD1	TGTGCCAGCAGGAATCCCGACAGGGGTGGAAACACCATATATTTT	CASRNPDRGGNTIYF
.	TRBJ2-6	TRBV19	.	TGTGCCAGTAGTATGGAGCTAAACTCTGGGGCCAACGTCCTGACTTTC	CASSMELNSGANVLTF
.	TRBJ2-1	TRBV11-3	.	TGTGCCAGCAGCTTAGAAACGGGGAGCTCCTACAATGAGCAGTTCTTC	CASSLETGSSYNEQFF
.	TRBJ2-3	TRBV20-1	.	TGCAGTGCTCCGTTATATACGCAGTATTTT	CSAPLYTQYF
.	TRBJ2-1	TRBV15	TRBD1	TGTGCCACCAGCAGAGGCGGGACAGGGGGGAATGAGCAGTTCTTC	CATSRGGTGGNEQFF
few	TRBJ2-7	TRBV2	TRBD2	TGTGCCAGCAGTGAAAGTCTAGCGGGAAACGAGCAGTACTTC	CASSESLAGNEQYF
.	TRBJ2-1	TRBV4-2	.	TGTGCCAGCAGCCAAGGTAACGGGAACGGAAAGCAGTTCTTC	CASSQGNGNGKQFF
once	TRBJ1-1	TRBV18	TRBD1	TGTGCCAGCTCACCGGGACAGCACATGAACACTGAAGCTTTCTTT	CASSPGQHMNTEAFF
.	TRBJ2-7	TRBV28	.	TGTGCCAGCAGTCGTGTACCGGGAATAACCTACGAGCAGTACTTC	CASSRVPGITYEQYF
.	TRBJ2-3	TRBV4-1	.	TGCGCCAGCAGCCAAGTGGAGAGCACAGATACGCAGTATTTT	CASSQVESTDTQYF
.	TRBJ1-2	TRBV14	TRBD1	TGTGCCAGCAGCCAAGACGCGACAGGGTATGGCTACACCTTC	CASSQDATGYGYTF
.	TRBJ2-2	TRBV6-5	.	TGTGCCAGCAGTCAGGGACTGAAAAACACCGGGGAGCTGTTTTTT	CASSQGLKNTGELFF
.	TRBJ2-3	TRBV10-3	.	TGTGCCATCAGTGACGGAGGCACTAGCACAGATACGCAGTATTTT	CAISDGGTSTDTQYF
.	TRBJ1-4	TRBV5-4	.	TGTGCCAGCAGCTTGCAGTCGCGACAGCCTAATGAAAAACTGTTTTTT	CASSLQSRQPNEKLFF
.	TRBJ2-1	TRBV5-4	TRBD2	TGTGCCAGCAGCTTAGAAGGGAGGGCCTACAATGAGCAGTTCTTC	CASSLEGRAYNEQFF
.	TRBJ2-1	TRBV7-3	TRBD2	TGTGCCAGCAGCCCACGTGTGACTAGCGGGGGTTACAATGAGCAGTTCTTC	CASSPRVTSGGYNEQFF
.	TRBJ1-2	TRBV7-2	.	TGTGCCAGCAGCGATAGAGGGGGGGGTGGCTACACCTTC	CASSDRGGGGYTF
.	TRBJ1-1	TRBV5-1	TRBD1	TGCGCCAGCAGCAGGGACAGGGTGGACACTGAAGCTTTCTTT	CASSRDRVDTEAFF
.	TRBJ2-3	TRBV6-5	.	TGTGCCAGCAACTCGATTAGCACAGATACGCAGTATTTT	CASNSISTDTQYF
.	TRBJ2-1	TRBV11-3	TRBD2	TGTGCCAGCGCTAGCGGGCCCCCGTTTGAGCAGTTCTTC	CASASGPPFEQFF
.	TRBJ1-1	TRBV6-5	TRBD1	TGTGCCAGCAGCCAAGACAGGGGTGGCACTGAAGCTTTCTTT	CASSQDRGGTEAFF
.	TRBJ1-5	TRBV7-2	.	TGTGCCAGCAGCTTAGCCGGTTATAATCAGCCCCAGCATTTT	CASSLAGYNQPQHF
.	TRBJ2-3	TRBV6-5	.	TGTGCCAGCAGTTACCCCGTGGGAGGCACAGATACGCAGTATTTT	CASSYPVGGTDTQYF
.	TRBJ2-3	TRBV19	TRBD2	TGTGCCAGTAGTCGTAGCGGGGATCACACAGATACGCAGTATTTT	CASSRSGDHTDTQYF
.	TRBJ2-5	TRBV27	.	TGTGCCAGCAGACCGCGACTAAACCAAGAGACCCAGTACTTC	CASRPRLNQETQYF
.	TRBJ2-1	TRBV30	TRBD1	TGTGCCTGGCGGACAGGATCCTACAATGAGCAGTTCTTC	CAWRTGSYNEQFF
.	TRBJ2-5	TRBV7-9	.	TGTGCCAGCAGGACCTGGGCCCAAGAGACCCAGTACTTC	CASRTWAQETQYF
.	TRBJ1-2	TRBV18	TRBD1	TGTGCCAGCACTGACAGGGAACACTATGGCTACACCTTC	CASTDREHYGYTF